The 23 T cell receptor beta chains in this list originate from one sample, sequenced in a study of shared clonotypes between healthy human individuals. Sequenced by immunoSEQ multiplex PCR; TCRdb stores in-frame clones only, minus some. Of a few million clones in the sample, roughly 93% were seen once. Sequenced input: naive CD4+ T cells from PBMCs. Subset reported: CD45RA+ positively selected. All receptors come from a man aged 18 to 30 in good health. Some clones in this sample may be carry-over from other donors' samples.

This chain uses TRBV5-6 with TRBJ2-6; 10 positions match TRBD1. The germline gives CDR1 SGHDT, CDR2 YYEEEE. The CDR3 extends over 16 amino acids. The V and J ends lost 3 bases and 4 bases, in that order; junction bases with no gene match: 4. CDR3 sequence (DNA): TGTGCCAGCAGCTCGACAGGGGGCGGCGGGGCCAACGTCCTGACTTTC. Protein sequence: CASSSTGGGGANVLTF.

J is TRBJ1-1 and V is TRBV18; D call uncertain. Looked up from germline, CDR1 is KGHSH and CDR2 is LQKENI. The CDR3 loop spans 15 amino acids. With 6 bases removed from V and 4 bases from J, the gap between germline ends came to 18 bases. In DNA form, the CDR3 reads TGTGCCAGCTCCGCCGCCTTGGCCCCCACCACTGAAGCTTTCTTT. Residues: CASSAALAPTTEAFF.

The genes are TRBV7-3 and TRBJ1-2; possibly TRBD1 for D (6 bases). The CDR3 loop spans 14 amino acids. Trimming took off 1 base at V and 5 bases at J, with 11 bases between the two ends. Germline V gives CDR1 SGHTA, CDR2 FQGTGA. The CDR3 sequence: CASSLNVQGYGYTF. As DNA, the CDR3 is TGTGCCAGCAGCTTAAACGTTCAGGGGTATGGCTACACCTTC.

This chain joins TRBV5-4 and TRBJ2-2; D might be TRBD1 (6 bases). The CDR3 contains 14 residues. V gave up 4 bases and J gave up 7 bases, with 14 bases separating them. CDR1 is SGHNT, CDR2 YYREEE, per germline (reference sequence). The CDR3 reads CASSRKTGGGELFF. CDR3 nucleotide sequence: TGTGCCAGCAGCCGAAAGACAGGAGGCGGGGAGCTGTTTTTT.

The CDR3 sequence is CASSVGSGADRYQETQYF. The CDR3 nucleotides are TGTGCCAGCAGCGTAGGTTCGGGGGCGGATCGGTACCAAGAGACCCAGTACTTC. The rearrangement links TRBV9 to TRBJ2-5; D is tentatively TRBD1 or TRBD2 (6 bases each). This CDR3 is built from 18 residues. From germline, CDR1 is SGDLS and CDR2 YYNGEE. V lost 0 bases, J lost 0 bases, and 18 bases lay in between.

The chain joins TRBV10-3 to TRBJ1-2; maybe TRBD1 (6 bases). Germline lookup yields CDR1 ENHRY and CDR2 SYGVKD. V dropped 6 bases and J dropped 6 bases, with 8 bases sitting between them. The CDR3 is made up of 11 amino acids. The CDR3: CAISPGDGYTF. The DNA of the CDR3 is TGTGCCATCAGCCCAGGGGATGGCTACACCTTC.

J is TRBJ1-2 and V is TRBV30; no clear D. V was pared by 5 bases and J by 8 bases, with 15 bases between. The CDR3 runs 12 residues. Germline V CDR1 and CDR2: GTSNPN, SVGIG (reference sequence). The CDR3 coding sequence is TGTGCCTGGCGGGCCACCGAGAGAGGCTACACCTTC. Translating gives CAWRATERGYTF.

The V gene is TRBV7-7, the J gene TRBJ2-7; a weak D match, TRBD2 (6 bases). The CDR3 contains 15 residues. Germline lookup yields CDR1 SSHAT and CDR2 FNYEAQ (reference sequence). Trimming shortened V by 1 base and J by 3 bases, and 13 bases separated the two germline ends. The CDR3 nucleotides are TGTGCCAGCAGCTTAGGAAGGGGAGGTGACTACGAGCAGTACTTC. It is translated as CASSLGRGGDYEQYF.

The chain links TRBV5-8 to TRBJ1-5, with 7 bases that match TRBD1. Germline V CDR1 and CDR2: SGHTS, YDEGEE. This CDR3 contains 17 residues. The junction had 17 bases not matched to a gene; V was cut back by 4 bases and J by 7 bases. The CDR3 protein is CASSPRRSPRGGQPQHF. CDR3 nucleotide sequence: TGTGCCAGCAGCCCCCGACGGTCGCCCAGGGGGGGGCAGCCCCAGCATTTT.

This clone has just one count. This rearrangement joins TRBV7-9 to TRBJ1-4; a weak D match, TRBD1 (6 bases). The V and J ends lost 5 bases and 8 bases respectively, with 15 bases between them. The CDR3 has 14 amino acids. CDR1 and CDR2 from the germline V gene are SEHNR and FQNEAQ (reference sequence). The chain's CDR3 is CASSQDSPVEKLFF. For the CDR3, the DNA is TGTGCCAGCAGCCAGGACAGCCCTGTGGAAAAACTGTTTTTT.

About this clone: Distinct nucleotide sequences in the sample also encode this CDR3. The chain uses TRBV11-3 and TRBJ2-1; possibly TRBD1 for D (5 bases). The CDR3 is 15 amino acids. Germline V CDR1 and CDR2: SGHNT, YENEEA. V was trimmed by 1 base and J by 0 bases, leaving 7 bases between them. DNA for the CDR3: TGTGCCAGCAGCTTAGGGCAGGGCTCCTACAATGAGCAGTTCTTC. It encodes CASSLGQGSYNEQFF.

The chain's CDR3 is CASSSNRQFSGNTIYF. In DNA, the CDR3 is TGTGCCAGCTCATCGAACAGGCAATTCTCTGGAAACACCATATATTTT. V and J are TRBV18 and TRBJ1-3; D perhaps matches TRBD1 (5 bases). Trimming removed 5 bases from V and 0 bases from J, with 14 bases in between. Germline lookup yields CDR1 KGHSH and CDR2 LQKENI. There are 16 residues in the CDR3.

The rearrangement links TRBV11-2 to TRBJ2-2; no firm D call. Germline CDR1 SGHAT, CDR2 FQNNGV. The V gene lost 2 bases and the J gene lost 4 bases, with 11 bases spanning the gap. This CDR3 contains 15 residues. The CDR3 region has the DNA TGTGCCAGCAGCTTATTCATGGCCTCCACCGGGGAGCTGTTTTTT. It codes for CASSLFMASTGELFF.

The CDR3 DNA reads as TGTGCCAGCAGCGGGACAGGTGGAGGTGATGAGCAGTTCTTC. This translates into CASSGTGGGDEQFF. The chain is built from TRBV25-1 and TRBJ2-1; 8 bases agree with TRBD1. CDR3 size: 14 residues. Germline V gives CDR1 MGHDK, CDR2 SYGVNS. V was pared by 6 bases and J by 8 bases, with 9 bases of the junction left unmatched.

This clone was seen only once. The CDR3 region is CASSPTAGELFF. CDR3 sequence (DNA): TGTGCCAGCAGCCCGACGGCCGGGGAGCTGTTTTTT. The gene calls are TRBV7-9 and TRBJ2-2; D call uncertain. Per the germline V gene, CDR1 is SEHNR and CDR2 is FQNEAQ (reference sequence). CDR3 length equals 12 residues. Trimming shortened V by 5 bases and J by 6 bases, and 7 bases separated the two germline ends.

The V gene is TRBV23-1, the J gene TRBJ2-7; D is perhaps TRBD1 or TRBD2 (5 bases each). TRBV23-1 is sorted into the ORF group, with uncertain function. Trimming removed 10 bases from V and 3 bases from J, with 16 bases in between. The CDR3 consists of 13 residues. The CDR3 loop is CATPGRRLYEQYF. The CDR3 nucleotides read TGCGCCACCCCGGGACGGCGGCTCTACGAGCAGTACTTC.

With respect to this clone: Additional DNA sequences in this sample encode the identical CDR3. The chain carries TRBV28 and TRBJ1-1; D call uncertain. Germline V gene sequence: CDR1 MDHEN, CDR2 SYDVKM. This CDR3 is 11 amino acids long. V dropped 6 bases and J dropped 5 bases, with 7 bases sitting between them. DNA of the CDR3: TGTGCCAGCAGCGGCGTTACTGAAGCTTTCTTT. Residues: CASSGVTEAFF.

The V gene is TRBV11-2, the J gene TRBJ2-7, with 10 bases fitting TRBD1. V shed 3 bases and J 4 bases; nucleotides not matched to a gene: 6. CDR3 length equals 15 residues. Germline loops: CDR1 SGHAT, CDR2 FQNNGV. CDR3 in DNA: TGTGCCAGCAGCTTGGAGACAGGGGGCATATACGAGCAGTACTTC. This translates into CASSLETGGIYEQYF.

The chain carries TRBV11-2 and TRBJ2-7; 10 nucleotides align to TRBD1. From germline, CDR1 is SGHAT and CDR2 FQNNGV. V lost 5 bases, J lost 2 bases, and 3 bases stayed unmatched. The CDR3 loop spans 14 amino acids. The CDR3 sequence: CASSRDRGPYEQYF. CDR3 sequence (DNA): TGTGCCAGCAGCCGGGACAGGGGACCCTACGAGCAGTACTTC. Full variable domain (missing parts from reference TRBV11-2 and TRBJ2-7): EAGVAQSPRYKIIEKRQSVAFWCNPISGHATLYWYQQILGQGPKLLIQFQNNGVVDDSQLPKDRFSAERLKGVDSTLKIQPAKLEDSAVYLCASSRDRGPYEQYFGPGTRLTVT.

The chain links TRBV10-3 to TRBJ2-3; D unresolved. CDR1 is ENHRY, CDR2 SYGVKD, per germline. Between the trimmed V and J ends, which lost 3 bases and 1 base, there was a span of 5 bases. This CDR3 contains 13 residues. The DNA of the CDR3 is TGTGCCATCAGTGATGTGGGCACAGATACGCAGTATTTT. This translates into CAISDVGTDTQYF.

This clone was counted only a few times. The chain recombines TRBV28 with TRBJ1-2; perhaps TRBD1 as D (5 bases). The germline gives CDR1 MDHEN, CDR2 SYDVKM. The CDR3 runs to 17 residues. V was clipped by 7 bases and J by 3 bases, with 24 bases between them. CDR3 sequence reads: CASNPLWDGGPDYGYTF. CDR3 nucleotide sequence: TGTGCCAGCAACCCACTGTGGGACGGCGGCCCCGACTATGGCTACACCTTC.

This clone was recorded once. The rearrangement uses TRBV2 and TRBJ2-5; 8 bases are shared with TRBD2. The CDR3 runs to 14 residues. The V segment lost 7 bases and the J segment 5 bases; nucleotides outside the gene matches: 9. CDR1 and CDR2 (germline): SNHLY, FYNNEI. CDR3 in amino acids: CASKPGLVIETQYF. The CDR3 DNA sequence: TGTGCCAGCAAACCGGGACTAGTAATCGAGACCCAGTACTTC.

The rearrangement uses TRBV19 and TRBJ2-1, with 12 positions matching TRBD1. The ends lost 10 bases at V and 10 bases at J; junction bases unmatched: 14. Germline V CDR1 and CDR2: LNHDA, SQIVND (reference sequence). The CDR3 has 15 residues. For the CDR3, the DNA is TGTGCCACCACCCCGAGGGACAGGGGGCTCGGCGAGCAGTTCTTC. This encodes CATTPRDRGLGEQFF.